Presented here are 11 T cell receptor beta chains from one specimen sequenced in a study of cytomegalovirus exposure and HLA in healthy donors. PCR employed 60 Vbeta and 13 Jbeta primers. The repertoire was sequenced with immunoSEQ multiplex PCR; TCRdb's copy has only in-frame clones and lacks some. The sample table includes 150,000 to 250,000 clones. Source material: PBMCs. These receptors came from a boy aged 10-17 years in good health and CMV-seronegative.

This chain connects TRBV9 to TRBJ2-3, with D hard to call. The ends were cut back, 4 bases at V and 2 bases at J, with 8 bases in the middle. The CDR3 is 13 residues long. Germline-derived CDR1 and CDR2 are SGDLS and YYNGEE. The CDR3 sequence: CASSQHNTDTQYF. For the CDR3, the DNA is TGTGCCAGCAGCCAACACAACACAGATACGCAGTATTTT.

The CDR3 sequence: CASSKGLWELFF. DNA of the CDR3: TGTGCCAGTAGTAAAGGACTATGGGAACTGTTTTTT. The chain carries TRBV19 and TRBJ1-4; no clear D. The CDR3 extends over 12 amino acids. CDR1 LNHDA and CDR2 SQIVND come from the germline V gene (reference sequence). The V and J ends lost 4 bases and 12 bases respectively, with 12 bases between them.

V and J are TRBV6-4 and TRBJ2-2; D is perhaps TRBD1 (5 bases). CDR1 and CDR2 from the germline V gene are MRHNA and SNTAGT. The V gene lost 6 bases and the J gene lost 0 bases, with 11 bases spanning the gap. The CDR3 spans 15 residues. The chain's CDR3 is CASSPKGTNTGELFF. The CDR3 bases are TGTGCCAGCAGCCCCAAGGGGACGAACACCGGGGAGCTGTTTTTT.

The chain joins TRBV30 to TRBJ1-2; no reliable D call. The CDR3 runs to 13 residues. The V gene lost 1 base and the J gene lost 7 bases, with 13 bases spanning the gap. CDR1 and CDR2 from the germline V gene are GTSNPN and SVGIG (reference sequence). CDR3 in DNA: TGTGCCTGGAGTGGGGCGGGAATCAGTGGCTACACCTTC. It codes for CAWSGAGISGYTF. Combining the CDR3 with reference TRBV30 and TRBJ1-2 gives the whole variable domain SQTIHQWPATLVQPVGSPLSLECTVEGTSNPNLYWYRQAAGRGLQLLFYSVGIGQISSEVPQNLSASRPQDRQFILSSKKLLLSDSGFYLCAWSGAGISGYTFGSGTRLTVV.

The chain is built from TRBV29-1 and TRBJ2-3; 9 positions agree with TRBD1. J lost 5 bases, V lost 3 bases, and 9 bases had no gene match. This CDR3 is built from 15 residues. CDR1 is SQVTM and CDR2 is ANQGSEA in the germline V gene. The CDR3 bases are TGCAGCGTTGAGAGGGACAGGGAGCCGGGAGATACGCAGTATTTT. Residues: CSVERDREPGDTQYF.

V gene TRBV5-8 combines with J gene TRBJ1-5, with D hard to call. Trimming cost V 0 bases and J 0 bases, with 13 bases left between them. The CDR3 is made up of 17 amino acids. The germline CDR1 and CDR2 sequences are SGHTS and YDEGEE. The CDR3 loop is CASSLELGRGSNQPQHF. CDR3 coding DNA: TGTGCCAGCAGCTTGGAACTGGGGAGAGGTAGCAATCAGCCCCAGCATTTT. Drawing the rest from reference TRBV5-8 and TRBJ1-5, the complete variable domain is EAGVTQSPTHLIKTRGQQATLRCSPISGHTSVYWYQQALGLGLQFLLWYDEGEERNRGNFPPRFSGRQFPNYSSELNVNALELEDSALYLCASSLELGRGSNQPQHFGDGTRLSIL.

The J gene is TRBJ2-7, the V gene TRBV28; 11 positions match TRBD2. The V segment lost 7 bases and the J segment 0 bases; nucleotides outside the gene matches: 2. This CDR3 region has 14 residues. Looked up from germline, CDR1 is MDHEN and CDR2 is SYDVKM. The CDR3: CASIGLAGSYEQYF. CDR3 in DNA: TGTGCCAGCATAGGACTAGCGGGCTCCTACGAGCAGTACTTC.

Notes on this clone: At one end the junction does not follow the germline gene, possibly because of a read error. This sample includes further DNA sequences coding for the same CDR3. The rearrangement uses TRBV25-1 and TRBJ1-3; D is uncertain. The CDR3 length is 16 residues. Germline V CDR1 and CDR2: MGHDK, SYGVNS. CDR3 amino acids: CASSDSRPSSGNTIYF. The DNA for the CDR3 is TGTGCTAGCAGTGACTCCAGGCCGAGCTCTGGAAACACCATATATTTT.

This rearrangement joins TRBV19 to TRBJ2-2; D is undetermined. The CDR3 totals 16 residues. The germline V gene encodes CDR1 LNHDA and CDR2 SQIVND (reference sequence). The V and J ends lost 6 bases and 0 bases respectively, with 14 bases between them. The CDR3 coding sequence is TGTGCCAGTAGCCCAGGCCGGCTCGCGAACACCGGGGAGCTGTTTTTT. It yields the protein CASSPGRLANTGELFF.

The chain carries TRBV7-2 and TRBJ2-7, with 12 bases that match TRBD2. The CDR3 spans 15 residues. Germline CDR1 and CDR2: SGHTA and FQGNSA. The trim removed 3 bases at V and 4 bases at J, leaving 4 bases unmatched. CDR3 region: CASSFQTSGGYEQYF. The CDR3 DNA reads as TGTGCCAGCAGCTTTCAGACTAGCGGGGGATACGAGCAGTACTTC.

The rearrangement joins TRBV7-8 to TRBJ1-5; no firm D call. From germline, CDR1 is SGHVS and CDR2 FQNEAQ. V lost 1 base to trimming and J lost 3 bases, with 7 bases between them. This CDR3 has 14 amino acids. CDR3 protein: CASSLGGFNQPQHF. CDR3 DNA: TGTGCCAGCAGCTTAGGAGGCTTCAATCAGCCCCAGCATTTT. Together with reference TRBV7-8 and TRBJ1-5, the CDR3 gives the full variable domain: GAGVSQSPRYKVAKRGQDVALRCDPISGHVSLFWYQQALGQGPEFLTYFQNEAQLDKSGLPSDRFFAERPEGSVSTLKIQRTQQEDSAVYLCASSLGGFNQPQHFGDGTRLSIL.